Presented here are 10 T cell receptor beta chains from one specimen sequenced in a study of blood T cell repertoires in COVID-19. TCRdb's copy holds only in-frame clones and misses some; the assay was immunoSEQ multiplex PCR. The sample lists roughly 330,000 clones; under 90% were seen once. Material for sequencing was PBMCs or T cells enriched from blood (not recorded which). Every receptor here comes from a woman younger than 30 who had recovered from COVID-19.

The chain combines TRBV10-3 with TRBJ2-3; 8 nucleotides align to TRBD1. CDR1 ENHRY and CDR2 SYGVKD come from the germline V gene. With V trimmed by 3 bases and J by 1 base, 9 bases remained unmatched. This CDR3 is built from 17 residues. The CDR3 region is CAISDLVGQGGTDTQYF. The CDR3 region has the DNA TGTGCCATCAGTGACCTTGTCGGACAGGGTGGCACAGATACGCAGTATTTT.

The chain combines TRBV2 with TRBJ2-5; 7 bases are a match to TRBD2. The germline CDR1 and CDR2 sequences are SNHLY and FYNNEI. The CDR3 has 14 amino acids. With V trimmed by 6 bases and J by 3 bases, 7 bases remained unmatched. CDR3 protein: CASRERGLKETQYF. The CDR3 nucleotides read TGTGCCAGCAGGGAGCGGGGTCTTAAAGAGACCCAGTACTTC.

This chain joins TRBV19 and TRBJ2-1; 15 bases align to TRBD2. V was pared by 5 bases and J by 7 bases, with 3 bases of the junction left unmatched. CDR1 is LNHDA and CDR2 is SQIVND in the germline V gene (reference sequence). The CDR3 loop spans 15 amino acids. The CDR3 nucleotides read TGTGCCAGTAGTCCGGGACTAGCGGGGGGAAATGAGCAGTTCTTC. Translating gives CASSPGLAGGNEQFF. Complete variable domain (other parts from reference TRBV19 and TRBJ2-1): DGGITQSPKYLFRKEGQNVTLSCEQNLNHDAMYWYRQDPGQGLRLIYYSQIVNDFQKGDIAEGYSVSREKKESFPLTVTSAQKNPTAFYLCASSPGLAGGNEQFFGPGTRLTVL.

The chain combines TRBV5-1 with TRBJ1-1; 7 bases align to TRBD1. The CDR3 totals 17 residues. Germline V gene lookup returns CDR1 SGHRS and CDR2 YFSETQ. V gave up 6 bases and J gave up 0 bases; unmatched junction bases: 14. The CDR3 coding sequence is TGCGCCAGCAACTCCGGGACAGCCTTTGATTTGAACACTGAAGCTTTCTTT. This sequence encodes CASNSGTAFDLNTEAFF.

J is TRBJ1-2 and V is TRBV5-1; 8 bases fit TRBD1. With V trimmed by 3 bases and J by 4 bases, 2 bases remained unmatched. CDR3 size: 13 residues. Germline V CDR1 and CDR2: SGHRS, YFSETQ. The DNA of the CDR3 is TGCGCCAGCAGCTCCGGACAGGGCTATGGCTACACCTTC. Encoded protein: CASSSGQGYGYTF.

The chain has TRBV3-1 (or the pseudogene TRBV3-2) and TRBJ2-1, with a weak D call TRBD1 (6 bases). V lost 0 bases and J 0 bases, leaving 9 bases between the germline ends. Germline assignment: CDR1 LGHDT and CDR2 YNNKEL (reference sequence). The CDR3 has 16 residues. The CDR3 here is CASSQDRGGSYNEQFF. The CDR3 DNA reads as TGTGCCAGCAGCCAAGATCGAGGGGGCTCCTACAATGAGCAGTTCTTC.

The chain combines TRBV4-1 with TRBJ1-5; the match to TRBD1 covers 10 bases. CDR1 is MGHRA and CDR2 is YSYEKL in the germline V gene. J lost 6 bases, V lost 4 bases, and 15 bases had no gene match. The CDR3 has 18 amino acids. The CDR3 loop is CASSLGRPTGGVGQPQHF. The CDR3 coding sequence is TGCGCCAGCAGCCTGGGCAGACCGACAGGGGGCGTTGGTCAGCCCCAGCATTTT.

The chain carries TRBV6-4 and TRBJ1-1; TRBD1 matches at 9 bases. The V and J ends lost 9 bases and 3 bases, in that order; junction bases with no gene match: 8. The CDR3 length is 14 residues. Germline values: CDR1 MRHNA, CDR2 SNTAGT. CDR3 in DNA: TGTGCCAGTCCACAGGGGGCGGAAGACACTGAAGCTTTCTTT. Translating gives CASPQGAEDTEAFF.

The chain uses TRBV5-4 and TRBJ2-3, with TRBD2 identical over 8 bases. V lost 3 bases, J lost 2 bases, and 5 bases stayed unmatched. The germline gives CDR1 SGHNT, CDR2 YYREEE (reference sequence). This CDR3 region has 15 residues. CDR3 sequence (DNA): TGTGCCAGCAGCTCCGGGGGGGCCGACACAGATACGCAGTATTTT. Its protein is CASSSGGADTDTQYF.

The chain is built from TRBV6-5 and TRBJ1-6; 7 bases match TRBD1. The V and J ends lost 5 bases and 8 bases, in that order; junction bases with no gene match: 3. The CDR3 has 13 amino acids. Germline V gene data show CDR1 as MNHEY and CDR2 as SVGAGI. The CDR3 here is CASSTTGDSPLHF. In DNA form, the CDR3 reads TGTGCCAGCAGTACCACAGGGGATTCACCCCTCCACTTT.